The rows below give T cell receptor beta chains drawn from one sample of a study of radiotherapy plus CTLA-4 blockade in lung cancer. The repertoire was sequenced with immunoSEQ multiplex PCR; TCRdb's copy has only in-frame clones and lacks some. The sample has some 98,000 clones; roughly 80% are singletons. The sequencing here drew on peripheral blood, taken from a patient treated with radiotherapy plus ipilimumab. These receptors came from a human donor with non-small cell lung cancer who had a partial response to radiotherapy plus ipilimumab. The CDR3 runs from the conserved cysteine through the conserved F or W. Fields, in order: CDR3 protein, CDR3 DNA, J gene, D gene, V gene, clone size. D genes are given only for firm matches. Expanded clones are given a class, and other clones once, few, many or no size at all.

CDR3aa: CASSGGSSNTGELFF
CDR3nt: TGTGCCAGCTCAGGGGGCAGTTCGAACACCGGGGAGCTGTTTTTT
j_gene: TRBJ2-2
d_gene: NA
v_gene: TRBV18
abundance: NA

CDR3aa: CASSSRTGPSEQYF
CDR3nt: TGTGCCAGCAGCTCCCGGACAGGGCCGAGCGAGCAGTACTTC
j_gene: TRBJ2-7
d_gene: TRBD1
v_gene: TRBV7-8
abundance: NA

CDR3aa: CASRRDRGRMDEKLFF
CDR3nt: TGTGCCAGCAGACGGGACAGGGGGCGGATGGATGAAAAACTGTTTTTT
j_gene: TRBJ1-4
d_gene: TRBD1
v_gene: TRBV2
abundance: few

CDR3aa: CASSATSGSTDTQYF
CDR3nt: TGTGCCAGCAGCGCTACTAGCGGTAGCACAGATACGCAGTATTTT
j_gene: TRBJ2-3
d_gene: TRBD2
v_gene: TRBV9
abundance: NA

CDR3aa: CASSPTGTVTPNYGYTF
CDR3nt: TGTGCCAGCAGTCCCACCGGGACAGTCACTCCTAACTATGGCTACACCTTC
j_gene: TRBJ1-2
d_gene: TRBD1
v_gene: TRBV27
abundance: NA

CDR3aa: CASSFLAGRYEQYF
CDR3nt: TGTGCCAGCAGCTTCTTGGCAGGGCGCTACGAGCAGTACTTC
j_gene: TRBJ2-7
d_gene: NA
v_gene: TRBV11-2
abundance: NA

CDR3aa: CASSENRGLGLEETQYF
CDR3nt: TGTGCCAGTAGTGAAAACAGGGGGCTGGGGTTGGAAGAGACCCAGTACTTC
j_gene: TRBJ2-5
d_gene: TRBD1
v_gene: TRBV19
abundance: NA

CDR3aa: CASSAGTATNEKLFF
CDR3nt: TGCGCCAGCAGCGCGGGCACAGCAACTAATGAAAAACTGTTTTTT
j_gene: TRBJ1-4
d_gene: NA
v_gene: TRBV5-1
abundance: NA

CDR3aa: CASSLDSYGYTF
CDR3nt: TGTGCCAGCAGCTTGGACAGTTATGGCTACACCTTC
j_gene: TRBJ1-2
d_gene: NA
v_gene: TRBV5-4
abundance: NA

CDR3aa: CASSPSATERTEAFF
CDR3nt: TGTGCCAGCTCACCTTCGGCGACAGAACGAACTGAAGCTTTCTTT
j_gene: TRBJ1-1
d_gene: NA
v_gene: TRBV18
abundance: few

CDR3aa: CASSEAEFETSYSEQYF
CDR3nt: TGTGCCAGCAGTGAAGCTGAATTCGAGACTAGTTATTCCGAGCAGTACTTC
j_gene: TRBJ2-7
d_gene: NA
v_gene: TRBV2
abundance: NA

CDR3aa: CASSPPGQVPWKQYF
CDR3nt: TGTGCCAGTAGTCCCCCGGGACAGGTCCCCTGGAAGCAGTACTTC
j_gene: TRBJ2-7
d_gene: TRBD1
v_gene: TRBV19
abundance: NA

CDR3aa: CASSAASASSYNEQFF
CDR3nt: TGTGCCAGCAGCGCCGCTAGCGCAAGCTCCTACAATGAGCAGTTCTTC
j_gene: TRBJ2-1
d_gene: NA
v_gene: TRBV7-8
abundance: NA

CDR3aa: CASSIRQGDAVYNEQFF
CDR3nt: TGTGCCAGCAGTATACGACAGGGCGACGCCGTTTACAATGAGCAGTTCTTC
j_gene: TRBJ2-1
d_gene: TRBD1
v_gene: TRBV27
abundance: NA

CDR3aa: CAISEAGTARAQETQYF
CDR3nt: TGTGCCATCAGTGAGGCGGGAACGGCGAGGGCCCAAGAGACCCAGTACTTC
j_gene: TRBJ2-5
d_gene: NA
v_gene: TRBV10-3
abundance: NA

CDR3aa: CASSPQGYGEKLFF
CDR3nt: TGTGCCAGCAGTCCACAGGGATATGGTGAAAAACTGTTTTTT
j_gene: TRBJ1-4
d_gene: NA
v_gene: TRBV2
abundance: NA

CDR3aa: CASSSRTGGTEAFF
CDR3nt: TGTGCCAGCAGCTCCCGGACAGGAGGCACTGAAGCTTTCTTT
j_gene: TRBJ1-1
d_gene: TRBD1
v_gene: TRBV11-2
abundance: NA

CDR3aa: CASSGSVSGNTIYF
CDR3nt: TGTGCCAGCAGCGGCAGCGTCTCTGGAAACACCATATATTTT
j_gene: TRBJ1-3
d_gene: NA
v_gene: TRBV9
abundance: NA

CDR3aa: CASRPGTGGLAGELFF
CDR3nt: TGTGCCAGCAGACCCGGGACAGGGGGGTTGGCCGGGGAGCTGTTTTTT
j_gene: TRBJ2-2
d_gene: TRBD1
v_gene: TRBV28
abundance: NA

CDR3aa: CASSSPGVAGANVLTF
CDR3nt: TGTGCCAGCAGCTCACCAGGGGTTGCCGGGGCCAACGTCCTGACTTTC
j_gene: TRBJ2-6
d_gene: NA
v_gene: TRBV6-6
abundance: NA

CDR3aa: CASSEAGEGKSGNQPQHF
CDR3nt: TGTGCCAGCAGTGAAGCGGGGGAGGGGAAATCTGGCAATCAGCCCCAGCATTTT
j_gene: TRBJ1-5
d_gene: NA
v_gene: TRBV6-1
abundance: NA

CDR3aa: CASSFRDSHEQFF
CDR3nt: TGTGCCAGCAGCTTCCGGGACTCCCATGAGCAGTTCTTC
j_gene: TRBJ2-1
d_gene: NA
v_gene: TRBV7-3
abundance: NA

CDR3aa: CASSSKGQGGETQYF
CDR3nt: TGTGCCAGCAGTTCTAAGGGACAGGGCGGCGAGACCCAGTACTTC
j_gene: TRBJ2-5
d_gene: TRBD1
v_gene: TRBV7-6
abundance: few

CDR3aa: CASSEYPGQGAKGYTF
CDR3nt: TGTGCCAGCAGTGAATACCCCGGACAGGGGGCGAAAGGCTACACCTTC
j_gene: TRBJ1-2
d_gene: TRBD1
v_gene: TRBV25-1
abundance: NA

CDR3aa: CAWRTGGAGNTIYF
CDR3nt: TGTGCCTGGAGGACAGGGGGCGCCGGAAACACCATATATTTT
j_gene: TRBJ1-3
d_gene: TRBD1
v_gene: TRBV30
abundance: NA

CDR3aa: CASSFVRSTDTQYF
CDR3nt: TGTGCCAGCAGCTTTGTCCGGAGTACAGATACGCAGTATTTT
j_gene: TRBJ2-3
d_gene: NA
v_gene: TRBV11-2
abundance: NA

CDR3aa: CAWSRDTLLGYGYTF
CDR3nt: TGTGCCTGGAGCCGGGACACTCTGCTGGGCTATGGCTACACCTTC
j_gene: TRBJ1-2
d_gene: NA
v_gene: TRBV30
abundance: NA

CDR3aa: CASSLGYRTNTEAFF
CDR3nt: TGCGCCAGCAGCTTGGGGTACAGAACGAACACTGAAGCTTTCTTT
j_gene: TRBJ1-1
d_gene: NA
v_gene: TRBV5-1
abundance: NA

CDR3aa: CASSPGGTEAFF
CDR3nt: TGTGCCAGCAGCCCGGGGGGCACTGAAGCTTTCTTT
j_gene: TRBJ1-1
d_gene: NA
v_gene: TRBV11-2
abundance: NA

CDR3aa: CASARRVGSTDTQYF
CDR3nt: TGTGCCAGTGCACGGCGGGTAGGGAGCACAGATACGCAGTATTTT
j_gene: TRBJ2-3
d_gene: NA
v_gene: TRBV25-1
abundance: NA

CDR3aa: CSVVEGAEAFF
CDR3nt: TGCAGCGTTGTAGAAGGGGCTGAAGCTTTCTTT
j_gene: TRBJ1-1
d_gene: NA
v_gene: TRBV29-1
abundance: few

CDR3aa: CASSIAGLTGEQYF
CDR3nt: TGTGCCAGTAGTATAGCAGGGTTAACTGGGGAGCAGTACTTC
j_gene: TRBJ2-7
d_gene: NA
v_gene: TRBV19
abundance: once

CDR3aa: CASSPWDRPTEAFF
CDR3nt: TGTGCCAGCAGCCCTTGGGACAGGCCCACTGAAGCTTTCTTT
j_gene: TRBJ1-1
d_gene: TRBD1
v_gene: TRBV5-6
abundance: NA

CDR3aa: CASRGTGDGYTF
CDR3nt: TGTGCCAGCAGGGGGACAGGGGATGGCTACACCTTC
j_gene: TRBJ1-2
d_gene: TRBD1
v_gene: TRBV28
abundance: NA

CDR3aa: CASSLGESGGEKLFF
CDR3nt: TGTGCCAGCAGCTTGGGAGAGTCGGGGGGTGAAAAACTGTTTTTT
j_gene: TRBJ1-4
d_gene: NA
v_gene: TRBV5-8
abundance: NA

CDR3aa: CASSGGQGRGYGYTF
CDR3nt: TGTGCCAGCAGCGGTGGACAGGGCCGCGGATATGGCTACACCTTC
j_gene: TRBJ1-2
d_gene: TRBD1
v_gene: TRBV6-1
abundance: NA

CDR3aa: CAWSGGRISYEQYF
CDR3nt: TGTGCCTGGAGTGGCGGGAGGATCTCCTACGAGCAGTACTTC
j_gene: TRBJ2-7
d_gene: TRBD2
v_gene: TRBV30
abundance: NA

CDR3aa: CASNSPNTEAFF
CDR3nt: TGTGCCAGCAACTCGCCGAACACTGAAGCTTTCTTT
j_gene: TRBJ1-1
d_gene: NA
v_gene: TRBV6-5
abundance: NA

CDR3aa: CASSLDRGYGYTF
CDR3nt: TGTGCCAGCAGCTTAGACAGAGGCTATGGCTACACCTTC
j_gene: TRBJ1-2
d_gene: NA
v_gene: TRBV5-6
abundance: NA

CDR3aa: CASKLLAGVGDEQYF
CDR3nt: TGCGCCAGCAAGTTGCTAGCGGGAGTGGGGGACGAGCAGTACTTC
j_gene: TRBJ2-7
d_gene: TRBD2
v_gene: TRBV5-1
abundance: NA

CDR3aa: CSVDRNTYNEQFF
CDR3nt: TGCAGCGTTGATCGCAACACCTACAATGAGCAGTTCTTC
j_gene: TRBJ2-1
d_gene: NA
v_gene: TRBV29-1
abundance: NA

CDR3aa: CASSSGQASGNTIYF
CDR3nt: TGCGCCAGCAGTAGTGGGCAGGCCTCTGGAAACACCATATATTTT
j_gene: TRBJ1-3
d_gene: NA
v_gene: TRBV5-1
abundance: NA

CDR3aa: CASSQDRTPTGNTIYF
CDR3nt: TGTGCCAGCAGCCAAGATCGGACACCCACTGGAAACACCATATATTTT
j_gene: TRBJ1-3
d_gene: NA
v_gene: TRBV4-2
abundance: once

CDR3aa: CASSSLGQILETQYF
CDR3nt: TGTGCCAGCAGCTCGCTTGGACAAATTTTAGAGACCCAGTACTTC
j_gene: TRBJ2-5
d_gene: NA
v_gene: TRBV7-9
abundance: NA

CDR3aa: CASSPTRPVTGNTIYF
CDR3nt: TGTGCCAGCTCACCCACCCGCCCAGTCACTGGAAACACCATATATTTT
j_gene: TRBJ1-3
d_gene: NA
v_gene: TRBV18
abundance: once

CDR3aa: CASRRPGAGEYEQYF
CDR3nt: TGTGCCAGCAGACGCCCAGGGGCCGGGGAATACGAGCAGTACTTC
j_gene: TRBJ2-7
d_gene: NA
v_gene: TRBV6-6
abundance: few

CDR3aa: CASSSQGNIQYF
CDR3nt: TGTGCCAGCAGCTCACAGGGAAACATTCAGTACTTC
j_gene: TRBJ2-4
d_gene: NA
v_gene: TRBV6-5
abundance: NA

CDR3aa: CASSESLAGTIEQFF
CDR3nt: TGCGCCAGCAGTGAGTCGCTAGCGGGTACGATTGAGCAGTTCTTC
j_gene: TRBJ2-1
d_gene: TRBD2
v_gene: TRBV10-1
abundance: NA

CDR3aa: CAWSRQGTPTNEKLFF
CDR3nt: TGTGCCTGGAGCCGACAGGGTACCCCAACTAATGAAAAACTGTTTTTT
j_gene: TRBJ1-4
d_gene: TRBD1
v_gene: TRBV30
abundance: NA

CDR3aa: CASSELAENLNTGELFF
CDR3nt: TGCGCCAGCAGTGAACTAGCGGAGAACCTGAACACCGGGGAGCTGTTTTTT
j_gene: TRBJ2-2
d_gene: TRBD2
v_gene: TRBV10-1
abundance: NA

CDR3aa: CASSLRLAGTVSAPKENIQYF
CDR3nt: TGCGCCAGCAGCCTCCGACTAGCGGGAACCGTATCAGCGCCGAAGGAAAACATTCAGTACTTC
j_gene: TRBJ2-4
d_gene: TRBD2
v_gene: TRBV4-1
abundance: NA

CDR3aa: CASSINRETEAFF
CDR3nt: TGTGCCAGTAGTATTAACAGGGAAACTGAAGCTTTCTTT
j_gene: TRBJ1-1
d_gene: NA
v_gene: TRBV19
abundance: NA

CDR3aa: CAISESSGGQGQTNTEAFF
CDR3nt: TGTGCCATCAGTGAGTCGTCAGGGGGCCAGGGGCAAACCAACACTGAAGCTTTCTTT
j_gene: TRBJ1-1
d_gene: TRBD1
v_gene: TRBV10-3
abundance: few